This is a list of T cell receptor beta chains from one sample in a study of graft-versus-host responses after intestinal transplantation. Produced via immunoSEQ multiplex PCR; TCRdb's table is partial and in-frame only. The table includes approximately 130,000 clones, just over 90% detected once. These receptors lack a known antigen. The material sequenced was unstimulated CD4+ T cells sorted from spleen or lymph node cells, taken before intestinal transplant. These receptors all stem from a human donor who received an intestinal transplant. Both conserved end residues are part of each CDR3.

TRBV7-9 CASSLDTFPGNF
TRBV19 CASSSTGNSPLHF
TRBV7-9 CASSLGLTSGGHNEQFF
TRBV9 CASSARVSGGTGELFF
TRBV2 CASSTHRPSGMNTEAFF
TRBV7-2 CASSLMTDTQYF
TRBV6-5 CASSSPGTDTQYF
TRBV2 CASSAGRQVDNSPLHF
TRBV11-1 CASSPQELPLEKLFF
TRBV5-5 CASSIQYNEQFF
TRBV4-1 CASSQFPHMGSYEQYF
TRBV7-8 CASSLGDGGWAEAFF
TRBV15 CATSRGEGQETQYF
TRBV7-2 CASSRSDQPQHF
TRBV19 CASSIAGYEQYF
TRBV2 CASRRIDTGSYEQYF
TRBV6-1 CASRGLAYNEQFF
TRBV4-1 CASSQDWAALRGPYQPQHF
TRBV6-5 CASSQRTGRSSPLHF
TRBV2 CASSDGGLGNTEAFF
TRBV19 CASSMLRGYGYTF
TRBV11-3 CASSLSVRIGGRAGTDTQYF
TRBV4-1 CASSQPGIYGYTF
TRBV25-1 CASSEYHSGQPQHF
TRBV9 CASSVVVNTEAFF